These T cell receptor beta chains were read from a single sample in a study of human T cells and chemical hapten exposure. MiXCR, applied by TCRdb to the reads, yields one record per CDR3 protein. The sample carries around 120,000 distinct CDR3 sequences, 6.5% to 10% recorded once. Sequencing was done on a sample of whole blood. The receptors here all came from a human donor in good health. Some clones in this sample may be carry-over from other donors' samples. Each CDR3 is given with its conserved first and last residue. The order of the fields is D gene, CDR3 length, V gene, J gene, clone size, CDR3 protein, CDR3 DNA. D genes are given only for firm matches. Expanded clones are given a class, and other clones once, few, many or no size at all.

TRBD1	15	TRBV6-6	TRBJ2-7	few	CASSYADRISYEQYF	TGTGCCAGCAGTTACGCGGACAGGATTTCCTACGAGCAGTACTTC
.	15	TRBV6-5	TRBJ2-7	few	CASSLDPGHPYEQYF	TGTGCCAGCAGTCTTGATCCCGGGCATCCCTACGAGCAGTACTTC
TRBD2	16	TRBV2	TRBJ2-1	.	CASSSISGSGSDEQFF	TGTGCCAGCTCCTCCATTAGCGGGAGTGGTTCGGATGAGCAGTTCTTC
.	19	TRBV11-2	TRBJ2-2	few	CASSFFADSMSGDTGELFF	TGTGCCAGCAGCTTTTTCGCGGACAGCATGAGTGGGGACACCGGGGAGCTGTTTTTT
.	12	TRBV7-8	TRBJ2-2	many	CASSEGSGELFF	TGTGCCAGCAGCGAGGGGTCCGGGGAGCTGTTTTTT
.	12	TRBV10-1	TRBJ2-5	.	CASSDGRETQYF	TGCGCCAGCAGTGATGGGAGAGAGACCCAGTACTTC
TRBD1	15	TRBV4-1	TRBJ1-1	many	CASSQDDRGNTEAFF	TGCGCCAGCAGCCAGGACGACAGGGGAAACACTGAAGCTTTCTTT
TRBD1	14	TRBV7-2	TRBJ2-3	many	CASTLGQATDTQYF	TGTGCCAGCACCCTCGGACAGGCCACGGATACGCAGTATTTT
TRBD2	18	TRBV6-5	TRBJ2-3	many	CASREWTSGRASTDTQYF	TGTGCCAGCAGGGAGTGGACTAGCGGGAGGGCCAGCACAGATACGCAGTATTTT
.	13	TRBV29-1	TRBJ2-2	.	CSVDGGDTGELFF	TGCAGCGTTGATGGGGGCGACACCGGGGAGCTGTTTTTT
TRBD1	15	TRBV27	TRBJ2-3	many	CASRKTGGLTDTQYF	TGTGCCAGCAGGAAGACAGGGGGCCTTACAGATACGCAGTATTTT
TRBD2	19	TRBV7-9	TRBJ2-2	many	CASSPGLAGVTANTGELFF	TGTGCCAGCAGCCCGGGACTAGCGGGAGTTACCGCGAACACCGGGGAGCTGTTTTTT
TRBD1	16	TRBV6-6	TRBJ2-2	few	CASRKGQGGFTGELFF	TGTGCCAGCAGAAAAGGACAGGGAGGATTCACCGGGGAGCTGTTTTTT